These 18 T cell receptor beta chains share one sample of origin, sequenced in a study of T cells after yellow fever vaccination. TCRdb re-analysed the 5' RACE reads in MiXCR, keeping a single row per CDR3 protein. The sample has 240,000 or so distinct CDR3 sequences, around 7% seen once. The source material was CD4+ T cells sorted from PBMCs, sampled 15 days after the yellow fever booster vaccination. These receptors were collected from a man aged 30 to 39 who received the YFV17D yellow fever vaccine.

This clonotype was recorded a few times. The gene calls are TRBV7-2 and TRBJ1-1, with D possibly TRBD1 on 6 matching bases. The length of the CDR3 is 15 residues. V was cut by 3 bases and J by 1 base, with 12 bases left in between. Germline V gene lookup returns CDR1 SGHTA and CDR2 FQGNSA. The CDR3 spells CASSLTHRENTEAFF. Here the CDR3 DNA reads TGTGCCAGCAGCTTGACACACAGGGAGAACACTGAAGCTTTCTTT.

This clonotype turned up a few times. The chain combines TRBV3-1 with TRBJ1-4, with 8 bases aligning to TRBD1. J was trimmed by 2 bases and V by 4 bases; bases with no gene match: 12. The CDR3 has 18 amino acids. Germline V gene sequence: CDR1 LGHDT, CDR2 YNNKEL (reference sequence). The CDR3 nucleotides are TGTGCCAGCAGCCGATCGACAGGGGCCCCTTCTACTAATGAAAAACTGTTTTTT. This encodes CASSRSTGAPSTNEKLFF.

This clonotype was detected ten times or more. The chain recombines TRBV29-1 with TRBJ2-7, with 7 bases fitting TRBD2. Per the germline V gene, CDR1 is SQVTM and CDR2 is ANQGSEA. The CDR3 contains 14 residues. The ends lost 7 bases at V and 5 bases at J; junction bases unmatched: 14. The DNA for the CDR3 is TGCAGCGCCCGGTGGGGGGGGGAGTCCCACGAGCAGTACTTC. Protein sequence: CSARWGGESHEQYF.

This clonotype occurred many times. This chain links TRBV12-3 or TRBV12-4 with TRBJ2-1; D unresolved. Trimming stripped 6 bases from V and 2 bases from J, with 11 bases between. The CDR3 loop spans 14 amino acids. DNA of the CDR3: TGTGCCAGCAGAGACTCGCTAACCTACAATGAGCAGTTCTTC. It translates to CASRDSLTYNEQFF.

In this sample, this clonotype turned up a few times. V is TRBV10-3 and J is TRBJ2-7; D perhaps matches TRBD1 (6 bases). The CDR3 consists of 13 residues. V was shortened by 10 bases and J by 9 bases, with 22 bases between the two germline ends. Germline V gives CDR1 ENHRY, CDR2 SYGVKD. CDR3 nucleotides: TGTGCCAAAGCCCTGACAGGCCGCGAGGGGCAGTACTTC. This translates into CAKALTGREGQYF.

The chain carries TRBV28 and TRBJ2-7; 8 bases map to TRBD1. V lost 5 bases, J lost 2 bases, and 8 bases stayed unmatched. Germline values: CDR1 MDHEN, CDR2 SYDVKM. The CDR3 spans 15 residues. This chain's CDR3 is CASSPAGQATYEQYF. In nucleotides, the CDR3 is TGTGCCAGCAGTCCTGCGGGACAGGCGACCTACGAGCAGTACTTC.

This clonotype turned up a few times. The V gene is TRBV29-1, the J gene TRBJ2-5, with 7 bases lining up with TRBD2. CDR1 and CDR2 from the germline V gene are SQVTM and ANQGSEA. The CDR3 is made up of 15 amino acids. V dropped 7 bases and J dropped 2; count of bases not matched to a gene: 13. CDR3 protein: CSGSGPNSRQETQYF. CDR3 DNA: TGCAGCGGTAGCGGGCCGAACAGTCGGCAAGAGACCCAGTACTTC.

There are a few counts of this clonotype. V is TRBV7-2 and J is TRBJ2-2; 14 bases fit TRBD2. V trimming: 5 bases; J trimming: 6 bases; junction bases outside the gene matches: 5. Germline-derived CDR1 and CDR2 are SGHTA and FQGNSA. CDR3 length: 16 residues. The CDR3 region has the DNA TGTGCCAGCAGCGGGACTAGCGGGAGAGGGGCCGGGGAGCTGTTTTTT. Its protein is CASSGTSGRGAGELFF.

This clonotype was seen repeatedly, ten times or more. Here the CDR3 reads CASRSVNTEAFF. The CDR3 nucleotides read TGTGCCAGCCGCTCCGTGAACACTGAAGCTTTCTTT. The chain combines TRBV6-5 with TRBJ1-1; no reliable D call. The ends were cut back, 8 bases at V and 0 bases at J, with 7 bases in the middle. The CDR3 loop spans 12 amino acids. Germline assignment: CDR1 MNHEY and CDR2 SVGAGI.

The chain joins TRBV6-2 or TRBV6-3 to TRBJ2-7, with a tentative D call TRBD2 (6 bases). The CDR3 has 13 amino acids. V shed 7 bases and J shed 7 bases, with 17 bases lying between them. Germline V CDR1 and CDR2: MNHEY, SVGEGT. CDR3 sequence: CASTRDLLAEQYF. The CDR3 nucleotides are TGTGCCAGCACCCGGGACTTGCTTGCTGAGCAGTACTTC.

This clonotype was detected ten times or more. The rearrangement uses TRBV5-1 and TRBJ1-1; TRBD1 agrees at 9 bases. Germline V gene lookup returns CDR1 SGHRS and CDR2 YFSETQ. The CDR3 extends over 14 amino acids. The V gene end was trimmed by 7 bases and the J gene end by 1 base; junction bases not matched to a gene: 5. CDR3 sequence reads: CASGPGQGNTEAFF. The DNA for the CDR3 is TGCGCCAGCGGTCCGGGACAGGGGAACACTGAAGCTTTCTTT.

The chain couples TRBV20-1 to TRBJ2-1; the match to TRBD2 covers 11 bases. Germline assignment: CDR1 DFQATT and CDR2 SNEGSKA (reference sequence). The CDR3 is 15 amino acids. Trimming at V came to 1 base and at J to 7 bases, leaving 6 bases not matched to a gene. The CDR3 reads CSARGLRLAGNEQFF. The CDR3 bases are TGCAGTGCTAGAGGATTAAGACTAGCGGGAAATGAGCAGTTCTTC.

At least ten counts were recorded for this clonotype. The V and J genes are TRBV20-1 and TRBJ2-2; 7 bases are a match to TRBD2. Unmatched junction bases numbered 3, after V lost 0 bases and J lost 2 bases. Germline CDR1 and CDR2: DFQATT and SNEGSKA (reference sequence). The CDR3 has 15 amino acids. The CDR3 is CSARDGGSNTGELFF. In nucleotides, the CDR3 is TGCAGTGCTAGAGATGGCGGGAGCAACACCGGGGAGCTGTTTTTT.

The chain couples TRBV3-1 to TRBJ1-1; 9 bases fit TRBD1. Trimming cost V 0 bases and J 4 bases; bases outside gene matches: 9. The germline V gene has CDR1 LGHDT and CDR2 YNNKEL (reference sequence). The CDR3 is 17 amino acids. CDR3 coding DNA: TGTGCCAGCAGCCAAGATCGAGACAGGGGGACGCGCACTGAAGCTTTCTTT. This encodes CASSQDRDRGTRTEAFF.

The V and J genes are TRBV29-1 and TRBJ2-5, with no clear D. This CDR3 is built from 13 residues. With 7 bases removed from V and 7 bases from J, the gap between germline ends came to 19 bases. Germline CDR1 reads SQVTM; CDR2 reads ANQGSEA. The CDR3 loop is CSAEDLHRVTQYF. The CDR3 bases are TGCAGCGCAGAAGATCTCCATAGGGTGACCCAGTACTTC.

The rearrangement links TRBV7-7 to TRBJ2-3; either TRBD1 or TRBD2 may fit D (5 bases each). The V gene lost 2 bases and the J gene lost 8 bases, with 11 bases spanning the gap. Per the germline V gene, CDR1 is SSHAT and CDR2 is FNYEAQ (reference sequence). The CDR3 has 13 amino acids. Here the CDR3 reads CASSLNRGRTQYF. The CDR3 DNA follows: TGTGCCAGCAGCTTAAATCGGGGCCGTACGCAGTATTTT.

This clonotype has a handful of counts. The CDR3 protein is CASSLRTGSSYNSPLHF. As DNA, the CDR3 is TGTGCCAGCAGCCTCCGGACAGGGAGCTCCTATAATTCACCCCTCCACTTT. V gene TRBV7-9 combines with J gene TRBJ1-6; 8 positions agree with TRBD1. The CDR3 spans 17 residues. Germline V gene lookup returns CDR1 SEHNR and CDR2 FQNEAQ (reference sequence). J was trimmed by 0 bases and V by 5 bases; bases with no gene match: 6.

This clonotype was detected a few times. The rearrangement joins TRBV7-2 to TRBJ1-1; unclear D gene. The CDR3 has 13 residues. Per the germline V gene, CDR1 is SGHTA and CDR2 is FQGNSA. The V end lost 4 bases, the J end lost 5 bases, and 11 bases lay between the germline ends. In DNA form, the CDR3 reads TGTGCCAGCAGCTGGGGAAAGGTTACTGAAGCTTTCTTT. Translated, it gives CASSWGKVTEAFF.